A single sample is the source of the 4 T cell receptor beta chains below, sequenced in a study of T cell responses to AZD1222 COVID-19 vaccine (dated by TCRdb to the early 2020s). Reading the label with the study, this specimen's time point is: baseline before first vaccination. Library preparation was by the immunoSEQ multiplex PCR assay. Drawn from immuneACCESS, this table holds only the in-frame rearrangements with V and J called that TCRdb kept. Clones are partly lost; checked studies trace under half to an unresolved V gene and leave the rest unexplained. The sample records 58,000 or so clones, about 83% of which are singletons. The top ten constitute about 7% of the sample. Sequences were derived from peripheral blood, sampled on day 0 of AZD1222 vaccination. The receptors derive from an adult in good health.

This clone was seen once. This chain connects TRBV5-5 to TRBJ1-4, with 8 bases matching TRBD1. This CDR3 region has 17 residues. CDR1 is SGHKS, CDR2 YYEKEE, per germline (reference sequence). V dropped 0 bases and J dropped 3; count of bases not matched to a gene: 7. The CDR3 DNA is TGTGCCAGCAGCTTGGCCACAGGGGGTTTATCTAATGAAAAACTGTTTTTT. This gives the protein CASSLATGGLSNEKLFF.

As DNA, the CDR3 is TGTGCCAGCAGCTCACGGACAGTCCTTAATTCACCCCTCCACTTT. This encodes CASSSRTVLNSPLHF. This chain joins TRBV21-1 and TRBJ1-6; the table's D call, TRBD1, was not checked against the DNA. TRBV21-1 is an annotated pseudogene. This CDR3 contains 15 residues.

This clone qualifies as medium-sized (0.01 to 0.1%). At the DNA level, this CDR3 is encoded by other sequences in the same sample as well. The genes are TRBV4-3 and TRBJ1-4; D uncertain. The V end lost 1 base, the J end lost 6 bases, and 9 bases lay between the germline ends. CDR3 size: 14 residues. CDR1 and CDR2 (germline): LGHNA, YSLEER. CDR3: CASSQGQRDEKLFF. The CDR3 DNA sequence: TGCGCCAGCAGCCAAGGACAACGGGATGAAAAACTGTTTTTT.

This sequence joins TRBV30 and TRBJ2-7; 10 bases line up with TRBD1. The CDR3 is 13 amino acids. Germline assignment: CDR1 GTSNPN and CDR2 SVGIG (reference sequence). The ends lost 3 bases at V and 4 bases at J; junction bases unmatched: 3. The CDR3 nucleotides read TGTGCCTGGAGCCCGGGACAGGGGTACGAGCAGTACTTC. It translates to CAWSPGQGYEQYF.